This T cell receptor (beta chain) comes out of a study of blood T cells in healthy people across ages. General observations from the study: Both higher diversity and more naive CD4+ cells marked long-lived donors when set against aged donors.

V lost 10 bases, J lost 2 bases, and 11 bases lay in between. The CDR3 is 12 amino acids. Germline V gene sequence: CDR1 MDHEN, CDR2 SYDVKM. Details on this clonotype: Its antigen is still unknown.

Total RNA extracted from each sample amounted to at least 5.5 micrograms. The authors ran a second PCR of about 7 to 11 cycles using a sample-barcoded 5' primer and a J-beta primer mix. MiXCR was run by TCRdb on the 5' RACE reads, yielding one entry per CDR3 protein. The repertoire holds about 780,000 distinct CDR3 sequences, with roughly 26% as singletons. This same sample was also taken into another study, of T cells of mothers and their children. This second study notes: There were over 9 million TCR beta CDR3 reads from each mother and several million from each child. The effect of thymic selection on TCR recombination output is similar between related and unrelated pairs.

This clonotype was obtained from a boy aged 5-17 years in good health. Sequenced: blood. The chain combines TRBV28 with TRBJ1-2, with a possible D match to TRBD1 (6 bases). This chain's CDR3 is CATKGENYGYTF. The CDR3 DNA reads as TGTGCCACGAAGGGGGAAAACTATGGCTACACCTTC.